Following are 4 T cell receptor beta chains from one sample sequenced in a study of T cell responses to AZD1222 COVID-19 vaccine (dated by TCRdb to about 2021). The time point label, read with the paper, signifies: baseline before first vaccination. The method was the immunoSEQ multiplex PCR assay. The immuneACCESS repertoire file appears here via TCRdb, limited to in-frame rearrangements. These files lack a portion of the clones; in checked studies, under half of the deficit traces to unresolved V genes, and the cause of the others is not known. The table for this sample lists just over 60,000 clones; over 60% of them were counted only once. Together, the top ten hold over 11% of the sample. The sequences come from peripheral blood, collected on day 0 of AZD1222 vaccination. All receptors come from an adult in good health.

J is TRBJ1-2 and V is TRBV29-1; D uncertain. Germline CDR1 and CDR2: SQVTM and ANQGSEA. The CDR3 runs 11 residues. Deletions cut 0 bases from V and 5 bases from J, with 4 bases between. The CDR3 loop reads CSVEDWYGYTF. The DNA of the CDR3 is TGCAGCGTTGAAGATTGGTATGGCTACACCTTC.

The chain joins TRBV28 to TRBJ1-1; D might be TRBD1 (6 bases). Trimming shortened V by 5 bases and J by 3 bases, and 13 bases separated the two germline ends. Germline loops: CDR1 MDHEN, CDR2 SYDVKM. The CDR3 consists of 14 residues. CDR3 loop: CASSTQGSHTEAFF. The CDR3 region has the DNA TGTGCCAGCAGTACACAGGGAAGCCACACTGAAGCTTTCTTT.

The chain uses TRBV2 and TRBJ1-5; 8 bases are shared with TRBD1. In germline, CDR1 is SNHLY, CDR2 FYNNEI. The V segment lost 7 bases and the J segment 5 bases; nucleotides outside the gene matches: 7. The CDR3 runs 14 residues. Written as DNA, the CDR3 is TGTGCCAGCACTGGACAGGGAGCCCATCAGCCCCAGCATTTT. This translates into CASTGQGAHQPQHF.

V is TRBV18 and J is TRBJ1-3; 9 positions match TRBD1. This CDR3 contains 18 residues. The ends lost 2 bases at V and 4 bases at J; junction bases unmatched: 12. Germline assignment: CDR1 KGHSH and CDR2 LQKENI. The CDR3 loop reads CASSPSVARTGVGNTIYF. In DNA, the CDR3 is TGTGCCAGCTCACCATCTGTTGCCCGGACAGGGGTCGGAAACACCATATATTTT. The full variable domain, its missing parts supplied by reference TRBV18 and TRBJ1-3, is NAGVMQNPRHLVRRRGQEARLRCSPMKGHSHVYWYRQLPEEGLKFMVYLQKENIIDESGMPKERFSAEFPKEGPSILRIQQVVRGDSAAYFCASSPSVARTGVGNTIYFGEGSWLTVV.